One and the same sample provided the 27 T cell receptor beta chains below, sequenced in a study of low-dose radiotherapy and immunotherapy resistance in tumors. Documented time point: after trial treatment. The treatment denotes: LDRT plus nivolumab, ipilimumab, low-dose cyclophosphamide and aspirin (RACIN trial). TRAV and TRBV primers primed cDNA for both TCRalpha and TCRbeta. TCRs were put through roughly 20 PCR cycles of amplification with Phusion. A constant-region primer and the V-primer adapter served as the primer pair. In TCRdb, the reads were re-called with MiXCR into one record per CDR3 protein. The sample has roughly 38,000 distinct CDR3 sequences, around 21% seen once. Sample: PBMCs, taken after low-dose radiotherapy plus immunotherapy. Source of these receptors: a female donor with ovarian cancer.

This clonotype came up many times. The chain carries TRBV29-1 and TRBJ2-5, with a weak D call TRBD1 (6 bases). Per the germline V gene, CDR1 is SQVTM and CDR2 is ANQGSEA. Trimming took off 7 bases at V and 1 base at J, with 19 bases between the two ends. The CDR3 consists of 15 residues. CDR3 sequence: CSGLLTGFAQETQYF. The CDR3 coding sequence is TGCAGCGGCCTACTTACAGGGTTCGCCCAAGAGACCCAGTACTTC.

This clonotype was detected ten times or more. The V call is TRBV3-1, the J call TRBJ2-2; no clear D gene. The length of the CDR3 is 16 residues. V was pared by 4 bases and J by 1 base, with 13 bases between. Germline CDR1 is LGHDT and CDR2 is YNNKEL (reference sequence). CDR3 in amino acids: CASSPHNFKNTGELFF. The CDR3 DNA reads TGTGCCAGCAGCCCCCATAATTTTAAGAACACCGGGGAGCTGTTTTTT.

In its sample, this clonotype was seen many times. The chain has TRBV24-1 and TRBJ2-1; 9 bases agree with TRBD1. Looked up from germline, CDR1 is KGHDR and CDR2 is SFDVKD. The CDR3 spans 16 residues. The junction had 7 bases not matched to a gene; V was cut back by 3 bases and J by 5 bases. CDR3 sequence (DNA): TGTGCCACCAGTGATCCAGGGACAGGGAAGAACAATGAGCAGTTCTTC. It encodes CATSDPGTGKNNEQFF.

V is TRBV7-8 and J is TRBJ2-7; 8 bases map to TRBD1. From germline, CDR1 is SGHVS and CDR2 FQNEAQ. The CDR3 contains 16 residues. V lost 6 bases, J lost 2 bases, and 12 bases stayed unmatched. CDR3 loop: CASSYLGGTGPYEQYF. CDR3 DNA sequence: TGTGCCAGCAGTTACCTCGGCGGGACAGGACCCTACGAGCAGTACTTC.

The table lists this clonotype with a count of one. One base separates it from a far larger clone, so it is likely a read error. Here the CDR3 DNA reads TGTGCCAGCACCCCCCACGGGACAGGGGACACCGAGGAGCTGTTTTTT. Translated: CASTPHGTGDTEELFF. V and J are TRBV12-3 or TRBV12-4 and TRBJ2-2, with 10 bases fitting TRBD1. This CDR3 is 16 amino acids long.

This clonotype came up many times. V usage is TRBV20-1 and J usage is TRBJ1-1; tentatively, D is TRBD1 (6 bases). This CDR3 is built from 15 residues. Trimming cost V 0 bases and J 8 bases, with 19 bases left between them. Germline V gene lookup returns CDR1 DFQATT and CDR2 SNEGSKA (reference sequence). The CDR3 loop is CSARDRNPGGREAFF. The DNA for the CDR3 is TGCAGTGCTAGAGATCGAAACCCGGGGGGCCGCGAAGCTTTCTTT.

The CDR3 loop is CATSLGGLGQPQHF. For the CDR3, the DNA is TGTGCCACCAGCTTAGGTGGGCTAGGTCAGCCCCAGCATTTT. The chain couples TRBV15 to TRBJ1-5; D gene unclear. Trimming removed 5 bases from V and 6 bases from J, with 14 bases in between. The CDR3 is made up of 14 amino acids. Germline assignment: CDR1 LNHNV and CDR2 YYDKDF (reference sequence).

The chain is built from TRBV21-1 and TRBJ2-2; TRBD1, the table's D call, was not compared with the DNA. TRBV21-1 constitutes a pseudogene. This CDR3 is built from 18 residues. The CDR3 protein is CASSKARTGTGGTGELFF. In nucleotides, the CDR3 is TGTGCCAGCAGCAAAGCGCGGACGGGGACAGGGGGAACCGGGGAGCTGTTTTTT.

This clonotype was recorded many times. This sequence joins TRBV9 and TRBJ2-1, with D perhaps matching TRBD2 (6 bases). Per the germline V gene, CDR1 is SGDLS and CDR2 is YYNGEE. With 0 bases removed from V and 1 base from J, the gap between germline ends came to 14 bases. The CDR3 consists of 17 residues. CDR3 amino acids: CASSVGGLLGSYNEQFF. CDR3 DNA sequence: TGTGCCAGCAGCGTAGGGGGACTCCTAGGATCCTACAATGAGCAGTTCTTC.

This clonotype was seen ten or more times. This chain joins TRBV20-1 and TRBJ2-3; 9 positions agree with TRBD2. CDR1 and CDR2 from the germline V gene are DFQATT and SNEGSKA (reference sequence). The V segment lost 0 bases and the J segment 2 bases; nucleotides outside the gene matches: 9. The CDR3 runs 17 residues. CDR3 sequence reads: CSAREPKRGGATDTQYF. The CDR3, as DNA: TGCAGTGCTAGAGAGCCTAAACGCGGGGGGGCCACAGATACGCAGTATTTT.

The CDR3: CASRSTGELFF. CDR3 DNA sequence: TGTGCCAGCAGATCTACCGGGGAGCTGTTTTTT. The gene calls are TRBV27 and TRBJ2-2; D is ambiguous. There are 11 residues in the CDR3. Trimming removed 6 bases from V and 5 bases from J, with 4 bases in between. Germline V lookup: CDR1 MNHEY, CDR2 SMNVEV (reference sequence).

This clonotype was observed many times. The chain uses TRBV30 and TRBJ1-1, with a possible D match to TRBD1 (6 bases). The CDR3 has 12 residues. Trimming took off 4 bases at V and 5 bases at J, with 11 bases between the two ends. Looked up from germline, CDR1 is GTSNPN and CDR2 is SVGIG (reference sequence). In nucleotides, the CDR3 is TGTGCCTGGAAGCAGGGGCGGACTGAAGCTTTCTTT. This sequence encodes CAWKQGRTEAFF.

The genes are TRBV9 and TRBJ1-2, with D tentatively TRBD1 (5 bases). Germline V gene data show CDR1 as SGDLS and CDR2 as YYNGEE. The V and J ends lost 4 bases and 6 bases respectively, with 16 bases between them. The CDR3 is 14 residues long. The CDR3 bases are TGTGCCAGCAGCCCGGAAGGGGTTGGGGATGGCTACACCTTC. Protein: CASSPEGVGDGYTF.

This clonotype occurred a few times. The chain has TRBV18 and TRBJ2-2; 12 nucleotides line up with TRBD2. CDR1 KGHSH and CDR2 LQKENI come from the germline V gene. There are 16 residues in the CDR3. Trimming at V came to 3 bases and at J to 5 bases, leaving 4 bases not matched to a gene. CDR3 sequence reads: CASSPTTSGGTGELFF. The CDR3 region has the DNA TGTGCCAGCTCACCGACGACTAGCGGGGGAACCGGGGAGCTGTTTTTT.

Points on this clonotype: This is likely an artifact of a read error, given a far larger clone one base away. Since the CDR3 does not end with the conserved phenylalanine or tryptophan, this likely comes from a read error. The V call is TRBV6-5, the J call TRBJ2-7; possible D gene TRBD1, 6 bases. V lost 5 bases and J 6 bases, leaving 14 bases between the germline ends. The CDR3 sequence is 13 residues long. The V gene's germline CDR1 is MNHEY and CDR2 SVGAGI. In DNA form, the CDR3 reads TGTGCCAGCAGTGAAGCGGACAGCGGCGAGCAGTACTTA. Translated, it gives CASSEADSGEQYL.

Of note for this clonotype: The limits of the CDR3 on the DNA are not certain, so only TCRdb's listed CDR3 is given. The chain recombines TRBV19 with TRBJ2-2. The CDR3 length equals 14 residues, ends included. Germline V CDR1 and CDR2: LNHDA, SQIVND (reference sequence). The CDR3 is CASIDNPTPGSCFF.

Ten or more counts support this clonotype. This rearrangement joins TRBV6-2 or TRBV6-3 to TRBJ1-5; tentatively, D is TRBD1 (5 bases). Germline assignment: CDR1 MNHEY and CDR2 SVGEGT. This CDR3 region has 15 residues. V dropped 5 bases and J dropped 5 bases, with 16 bases sitting between them. The CDR3 nucleotides are TGTGCCAGCAGTCGGGACCTGAACGTTGATCAGCCCCAGCATTTT. Its translation is CASSRDLNVDQPQHF.

To note about this clonotype: A far larger clone is just one base off, so this is likely a read error. The V gene is TRBV5-8, the J gene TRBJ2-7; possibly TRBD2 for D (6 bases). The CDR3 is 17 residues long. V lost 3 bases, J lost 7 bases, and 26 bases lay in between. The germline CDR1 and CDR2 sequences are SGHTS and YDEGEE. The chain's CDR3 is CASSWRGSSGPYNEQYF. The CDR3 bases are TGTGCCAGCAGCTGGCGAGGTAGTAGCGGACCCTACAATGAGCAGTACTTC.

This clonotype showed up just once. This sequence joins TRBV6-5 and TRBJ1-2; no definite D call. The CDR3 is 16 amino acids. Germline V lookup: CDR1 MNHEY, CDR2 SVGAGI. The V gene lost 0 bases and the J gene lost 4 bases, with 15 bases spanning the gap. CDR3 sequence reads: CASSYSTAGVGYGYTF. Written as DNA, the CDR3 is TGTGCCAGCAGTTACTCGACTGCCGGGGTTGGCTATGGCTACACCTTC.

This clonotype was seen ten or more times. V is TRBV18 and J is TRBJ1-1, with 7 bases matching TRBD1. This CDR3 has 15 residues. V shed 8 bases, J shed 0 bases, and the junction held 9 bases outside the gene matches. The germline V gene encodes CDR1 KGHSH and CDR2 LQKENI. As DNA, the CDR3 is TGTGCCAGCCCCGCACAGACAGGGTTGAACACTGAAGCTTTCTTT. Translating it yields CASPAQTGLNTEAFF.

In this sample, this clonotype turned up many times. The CDR3 DNA is TGTGCCAGCAGACCCGCGGGCGCCGGCAATCAGCCCCAGCATTTT. Protein product: CASRPAGAGNQPQHF. The chain carries TRBV28 and TRBJ1-5; D remains unclear. The CDR3 is 15 residues long. CDR1 MDHEN and CDR2 SYDVKM come from the germline V gene. V was pared by 6 bases and J by 2 bases, with 14 bases between.

The chain carries TRBV27 and TRBJ2-1; D not resolved. V was shortened by 5 bases and J by 9 bases, with 14 bases between the two germline ends. Germline V gene data show CDR1 as MNHEY and CDR2 as SMNVEV (reference sequence). This CDR3 region has 13 residues. The CDR3 DNA is TGTGCCAGCAGTCGCGAGTGGGTGAGTGAGCAGTTCTTC. Translating gives CASSREWVSEQFF.

This clonotype was recorded at least ten times. V usage is TRBV6-6 and J usage is TRBJ2-1; the match to TRBD2 covers 8 bases. The CDR3 runs to 13 residues. Germline assignment: CDR1 MNHNY and CDR2 SVGAGI (reference sequence). V was clipped by 9 bases and J by 4 bases; unmatched bases: 5. CDR3 sequence (DNA): TGTGCCAGTAAAACTAGCGGTTACAATGAGCAGTTCTTC. As protein: CASKTSGYNEQFF.

Turning to this clonotype: A far larger clone is off by one base, so a read error is likely. This sequence joins TRBV28 and TRBJ2-7; D ambiguous. The ends were cut back, 5 bases at V and 5 bases at J, with 13 bases in the middle. Germline-derived CDR1 and CDR2 are MDHEN and SYDVKM. The CDR3 spans 13 residues. CDR3 DNA: TGTGCCAGCAGTCTCGCAAGCACCGACGAGCAGTACTTC. It codes for CASSLASTDEQYF.

This clonotype was found a few times. The chain uses TRBV12-3 or TRBV12-4 and TRBJ2-1; D possibly uses TRBD1 or TRBD2 (7 bases each). V was clipped by 7 bases and J by 4 bases, with 17 bases between them. This CDR3 is built from 15 residues. Here the CDR3 DNA reads TGTGCCAGCACCCCCCAGGGGGGGAAGTACAATGAGCAGTTCTTC. It codes for CASTPQGGKYNEQFF.

In this sample, this clonotype is medium-sized (0.01 to 0.1%). The chain carries TRBV6-6 and TRBJ2-5; D remains ambiguous. Trimming pared 5 bases from V and 5 bases from J, leaving 12 bases between. The CDR3 is made up of 13 amino acids. Germline CDR1 is MNHNY and CDR2 is SVGAGI (reference sequence). CDR3 in DNA: TGTGCCAGCAGTAATCTGGCCAGGGAGACCCAGTACTTC. This gives the protein CASSNLARETQYF.

This clonotype has at least ten counts. This rearrangement joins TRBV7-6 to TRBJ2-3; TRBD2 matches at 8 bases. Germline CDR1 is SGHVS and CDR2 is FNYEAQ. V dropped 1 base and J dropped 4; count of bases not matched to a gene: 7. The CDR3 totals 16 residues. CDR3 bases: TGTGCCAGCAGCTTAGGACGGGGGGGCCTCCCAGATACGCAGTATTTT. Protein sequence: CASSLGRGGLPDTQYF.